Presented here are 14 T cell receptor beta chains from one specimen sequenced in a study of T-cell reconstitution after alpha-beta-depleted transplantation in children. TCRbeta library preparation incorporated unique molecular identifiers. MiXCR, run by TCRdb on the PCR reads, gives a single entry per CDR3 protein. The data contain approximately 490,000 distinct CDR3 sequences, about 10% of them singletons. The sample in question was PBMCs, obtained before TCRalphabeta/CD19-depleted stem cell transplant. Receptors originate from a child aged 2 to 15 with inherited bone marrow failure, due to receive a stem cell transplant.

This clonotype was observed many times. The rearrangement links TRBV4-1 to TRBJ2-2; 9 bases line up with TRBD1. Germline V gene data show CDR1 as MGHRA and CDR2 as YSYEKL. V gave up 4 bases and J gave up 6 bases; unmatched junction bases: 6. There are 15 residues in the CDR3. Here the CDR3 DNA reads TGCGCCAGCAGCCCCCGGACAGGGGTGGCCGGGGAGCTGTTTTTT. Translating gives CASSPRTGVAGELFF.

There are many counts of this clonotype. The genes are TRBV7-9 and TRBJ2-2, with 8 bases matching TRBD2. The germline gives CDR1 SEHNR, CDR2 FQNEAQ (reference sequence). V lost 0 bases and J lost 2; bases outside the gene matches: 5. The CDR3 is 17 residues long. Here the CDR3 DNA reads TGTGCCAGCAGCTTAGCTCCGGGACTAGAAAACACCGGGGAGCTGTTTTTT. It specifies CASSLAPGLENTGELFF.

This clonotype has just one count. One base away lies a much larger clone, so this may be a sequencing read error. This chain links TRBV7-9 with TRBJ1-4; tentative D call: TRBD1 (5 bases). CDR1 is SEHNR and CDR2 is FQNEAQ in the germline V gene (reference sequence). CDR3 length: 15 amino acids. V lost 5 bases to trimming and J lost 5 bases, with 15 bases between them. For the CDR3, the DNA is TGTGCCAGCAGCCTTACAGACAGCCTGAATGAAAAACTGTTTTTT. Translated, it gives CASSLTDSLNEKLFF.

Concerning this clonotype itself: A much larger clone sits a single nucleotide away, making a read error possible. The V call is TRBV20-1, the J call TRBJ2-3; 8 bases align to TRBD1. The ends lost 7 bases at V and 6 bases at J; junction bases unmatched: 15. The CDR3 length is 15 residues. CDR1 DFQATT and CDR2 SNEGSKA come from the germline V gene (reference sequence). The CDR3 loop reads CSGCTARDRLDTQYF. Written as DNA, the CDR3 is TGCAGTGGTTGCACGGCACGGGACAGGCTGGATACGCAGTATTTT.

This clonotype was observed a handful of times. The J gene is TRBJ1-2, the V gene TRBV5-4; D not resolved. The germline V and J ends were trimmed by 2 bases and 14 bases, with 13 bases remaining between them. Germline lookup yields CDR1 SGHNT and CDR2 YYREEE (reference sequence). This CDR3 region has 11 residues. The CDR3 region is CASSFPGPKTF. CDR3 sequence (DNA): TGTGCCAGCAGCTTTCCCGGCCCTAAAACCTTC.

In this sample, this clonotype turned up many times. The chain combines TRBV5-5 with TRBJ2-7, with 10 bases fitting TRBD1. The CDR3 is 16 amino acids. V lost 0 bases and J lost 0; bases outside the gene matches: 3. CDR1 and CDR2 (germline): SGHKS, YYEKEE (reference sequence). DNA of the CDR3: TGTGCCAGCAGCTTGGAGGGGGACAGGGGCTCCTACGAGCAGTACTTC. This sequence encodes CASSLEGDRGSYEQYF. Filled out from reference TRBV5-5 and TRBJ2-7, the complete variable domain reads DAGVTQSPTHLIKTRGQQVTLRCSPISGHKSVSWYQQVLGQGPQFIFQYYEKEERGRGNFPDRFSARQFPNYSSELNVNALLLGDSALYLCASSLEGDRGSYEQYFGPGTRLTVT.

This clonotype was observed a handful of times. V is TRBV3-1 and J is TRBJ1-1, with D hard to call. Germline V gene data show CDR1 as LGHDT and CDR2 as YNNKEL (reference sequence). Deletions cut 4 bases from V and 1 base from J, with 16 bases between. The CDR3 covers 16 residues. The CDR3 protein is CASSLGMVNPNTEAFF. The CDR3 coding sequence is TGTGCCAGCAGCCTTGGAATGGTTAACCCGAACACTGAAGCTTTCTTT.

V usage is TRBV20-1 and J usage is TRBJ2-6; possibly TRBD2 for D (6 bases). The CDR3 runs to 15 residues. The V end lost 5 bases, the J end lost 0 bases, and 11 bases lay between the germline ends. The germline gives CDR1 DFQATT, CDR2 SNEGSKA (reference sequence). Here the CDR3 reads CSAWDLRSGANVLTF. The CDR3 DNA sequence: TGCAGTGCTTGGGACTTACGCTCTGGGGCCAACGTCCTGACTTTC.

This clonotype was counted only a few times. The CDR3 sequence is CASSVAVGAYEQYF. In nucleotides, the CDR3 is TGTGCCAGCAGCGTAGCAGTTGGCGCCTACGAGCAGTACTTC. The rearrangement uses TRBV9 and TRBJ2-7; unclear D gene. Germline loops: CDR1 SGDLS, CDR2 YYNGEE. This CDR3 region has 14 residues. The V end lost 0 bases, the J end lost 2 bases, and 9 bases lay between the germline ends.

Many counts were recorded for this clonotype. This chain joins TRBV4-3 and TRBJ2-3; no clear D gene. The CDR3 has 20 amino acids. Between the trimmed V and J ends, which lost 5 bases and 0 bases, there was a span of 27 bases. Germline CDR1 is LGHNA and CDR2 is YSLEER. The CDR3 sequence: CASSGFWGRWAVDSTDTQYF. CDR3 in DNA: TGCGCCAGCAGCGGATTTTGGGGTCGTTGGGCGGTTGATAGCACAGATACGCAGTATTTT.

A remark on this clonotype: Being one base from a much bigger clone, this may be a read error. The J gene is TRBJ2-7, the V gene TRBV27, with D possibly matching TRBD1 (6 bases). This CDR3 has 15 amino acids. The germline gives CDR1 MNHEY, CDR2 SMNVEV (reference sequence). Trimming pared 6 bases from V and 2 bases from J, leaving 17 bases between. The CDR3 loop reads CASSPVRTAAYEQYF. The CDR3 DNA reads as TGTGCCAGCAGCCCTGTAAGGACAGCGGCCTACGAGCAGTACTTC.

The table lists this clonotype with many counts. J is TRBJ1-2 and V is TRBV27, with TRBD1 matching over 8 bases. Germline CDR1 and CDR2: MNHEY and SMNVEV (reference sequence). The CDR3 covers 14 residues. V was pared by 6 bases and J by 4 bases, with 7 bases of the junction left unmatched. CDR3 loop: CASRDGQGSYGYTF. In nucleotides, the CDR3 is TGTGCCAGCAGAGATGGACAGGGAAGCTATGGCTACACCTTC.

This clonotype was detected ten times or more. The CDR3 DNA sequence: TGCAGTGCTAGAGGAGGACCGAAACATTTAGCCAAAAACATTCAGTACTTC. Translated: CSARGGPKHLAKNIQYF. V usage is TRBV20-1 and J usage is TRBJ2-4; D uncertain. This CDR3 is built from 17 residues. Trimming left V 1 base short and J 0 bases short, with 16 bases between. The V gene's germline CDR1 is DFQATT and CDR2 SNEGSKA (reference sequence).

This clonotype was seen a few times. V usage is TRBV5-1 and J usage is TRBJ2-7; D unclear. The CDR3 is 13 amino acids. Germline V gives CDR1 SGHRS, CDR2 YFSETQ. Trimming left V 4 bases short and J 0 bases short, with 8 bases between. This chain's CDR3 is CASSRPTSYEQYF. CDR3 coding DNA: TGCGCCAGCAGCCGACCTACCTCCTACGAGCAGTACTTC.